Listed below are T cell receptor beta chains from one sample, sequenced in a study of blood T cell repertoires in COVID-19. TCRdb keeps only in-frame clones here, not all; method: immunoSEQ multiplex PCR. The table records about 150,000 clones, roughly 89% of them present only once. The specimen was PBMCs or T cells enriched from blood (not recorded which). Receptors were obtained from a man in his forties or fifties who had recovered from COVID-19. The CDR3 runs from the conserved cysteine through the conserved F or W. A D gene is named only where the DNA matches it firmly. Not every row has a clone size; where given, it reads once, few, many or a size class.

j_call,d_call,clone_size,v_call,cdr3_nt,cdr3_aa
TRBJ1-2,TRBD1,.,TRBV6-2/TRBV6-3,TGTGCCAGCAGCCCACAGGGGGCTGGTGGCTACACCTTC,CASSPQGAGGYTF
TRBJ2-1,.,few,TRBV2,TGTGCCAGCAGTTCTCTGGGGGGCAATGAGCAGTTCTTC,CASSSLGGNEQFF
TRBJ2-3,TRBD2,few,TRBV5-4,TGTGCCAGCAGCGTGGGACTAGCGGGGAGCACAGATACGCAGTATTTT,CASSVGLAGSTDTQYF
TRBJ1-5,.,.,TRBV2,TGTGCCGGAGGGTCGCGGAATCAGCCCCAGCATTTT,CAGGSRNQPQHF
TRBJ1-1,.,.,TRBV11-2,TGTGCCAGCAGCTTAGAAGGATGGGAGGGTTCAGCTTTCTTT,CASSLEGWEGSAFF
TRBJ2-3,.,.,TRBV28,TGTGCCAGCAGTCTCCTCACAGATACGCAGTATTTT,CASSLLTDTQYF
TRBJ2-7,.,.,TRBV5-1,TGCGCCAGCAGCTTGGGACCGGGCGAGCAGTACTTC,CASSLGPGEQYF
TRBJ2-3,TRBD1,.,TRBV7-3,TGTGCCAGCAGCCAACAGGGGGCGCGAGATACGCAGTATTTT,CASSQQGARDTQYF
TRBJ1-5,TRBD1,.,TRBV19,TGTGCCAGTGTAGGACAGGGAAATCAGCCCCAGCATTTT,CASVGQGNQPQHF
TRBJ1-1,.,.,TRBV5-5,TGTGCCAGCAGCTTGGGCCCCGACATCAAGAACACTGAAGCTTTCTTT,CASSLGPDIKNTEAFF
TRBJ2-4,.,.,TRBV6-2/TRBV6-3,TGTGCCAGCAGTTACAACAACCCCAAAAACATTCAGTACTTC,CASSYNNPKNIQYF
TRBJ1-1,.,.,TRBV4-1,TGCGCCAGCAGCCAAGGTTATCGGGGAGTTAACACTGAAGCTTTCTTT,CASSQGYRGVNTEAFF
TRBJ1-4,.,.,TRBV7-9,TGTGCCAGCAGCTTACTTGTAGGGGGGGCACGTGAAAAACTGTTTTTT,CASSLLVGGAREKLFF
TRBJ2-7,TRBD2,few,TRBV11-1,TGTGCCAGCAGCTTCCAGAGCGGGAACTACGAGCAGTACTTC,CASSFQSGNYEQYF
TRBJ1-3,TRBD1,.,TRBV15,TGTGCCACCAGCACGGGACAGCCGAACTCTGGAAACACCATATATTTT,CATSTGQPNSGNTIYF